This entry describes one TCR beta chain. Antigen unknown. This sample is drawn from a study of cytomegalovirus exposure and HLA in healthy donors. Points from the study as a whole: Solely CMV serostatus was available to characterize immune exposure.

Primers for the PCR totalled 60 Vbeta and 13 Jbeta. Clones were sequenced by immunoSEQ multiplex PCR, and TCRdb holds only the in-frame ones, with some missing. This sample carries under 200,000 clones, about 13% of them seen once, and the ten largest clones take approximately 8.3%. Germline V gene lookup returns CDR1 MDHEN and CDR2 SYDVKM. This CDR3 comprises 15 residues. Germline trimming cut 3 bases from V and 5 bases from J; bases unmatched to any gene: 7. The chain couples TRBV28 to TRBJ2-5; TRBD1 aligns across 9 bases. The sample was PBMCs. This sequence was found in a man between 45 and 60 years old in good health and CMV-seropositive. The DNA for the CDR3 is TGTGCCAGCAGTTTCTCGGGACAGGGAGGCGAGACCCAGTACTTC. Its translation is CASSFSGQGGETQYF. The variable domain in full, completed from reference TRBV28 and TRBJ2-5, reads DVKVTQSSRYLVKRTGEKVFLECVQDMDHENMFWYRQDPGLGLRLIYFSYDVKMKEKGDIPEGYSVSREKKERFSLILESASTNQTSMYLCASSFSGQGGETQYFGPGTRLLVL.